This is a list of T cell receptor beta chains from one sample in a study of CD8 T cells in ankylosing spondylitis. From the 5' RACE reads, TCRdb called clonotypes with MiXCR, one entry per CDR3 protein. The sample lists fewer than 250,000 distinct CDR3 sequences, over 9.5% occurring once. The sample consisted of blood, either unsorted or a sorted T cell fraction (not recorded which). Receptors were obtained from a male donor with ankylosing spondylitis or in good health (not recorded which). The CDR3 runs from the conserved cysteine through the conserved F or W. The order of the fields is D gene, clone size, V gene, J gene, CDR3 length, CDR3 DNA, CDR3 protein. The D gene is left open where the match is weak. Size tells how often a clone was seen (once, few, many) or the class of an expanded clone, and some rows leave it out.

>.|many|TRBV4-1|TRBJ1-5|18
TGCGCCAGCAGCCAAGATCTGCGCGGGACATCTAGCAATCAGCCCCAGCATTTT
CASSQDLRGTSSNQPQHF
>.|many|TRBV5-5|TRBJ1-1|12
TGTGCCAGCAGCCTCAGTTTCACTGAAGCTTTCTTT
CASSLSFTEAFF
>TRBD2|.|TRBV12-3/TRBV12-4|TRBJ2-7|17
TGTGCCAGCAGTTTCGCCTCTAGCGGGAGGGTGGTATACGAGCAGTACTTC
CASSFASSGRVVYEQYF
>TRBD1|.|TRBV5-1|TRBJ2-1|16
TGCGCCAGCAGCCTGGGACAGGCTGGCTCCTACAATGAGCAGTTCTTC
CASSLGQAGSYNEQFF
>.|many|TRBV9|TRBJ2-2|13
TGTGCCAGCAGCGAGGGGTTCACCGGGGAGCTGTTTTTT
CASSEGFTGELFF
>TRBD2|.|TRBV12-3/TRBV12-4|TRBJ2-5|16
TGTGCCAGCATCAGGACTAGCGGGGTGTACCAAGAGACCCAGTACTTC
CASIRTSGVYQETQYF
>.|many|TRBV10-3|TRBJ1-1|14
TGTGCCATCAGTGAGTCGGCAGACGGCACTGAAGCTTTCTTT
CAISESADGTEAFF
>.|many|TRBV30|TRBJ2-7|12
TGTGCCTGGAGTCCGCGATCGGGGGAGCAGTACTTC
CAWSPRSGEQYF
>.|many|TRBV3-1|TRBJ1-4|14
TGTGCCAGCAGCCGGGGGACATCGAATGAAAAACTGTTTTTT
CASSRGTSNEKLFF
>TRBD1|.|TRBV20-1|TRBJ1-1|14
TGCAGTGCTAGTTACAGGGGGACGAACACTGAAGCTTTCTTT
CSASYRGTNTEAFF
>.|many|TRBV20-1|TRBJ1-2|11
TGCAGTGCCCCTCGTCCCGATGGGTACACCTTC
CSAPRPDGYTF
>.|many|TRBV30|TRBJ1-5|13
TGTGCCTGGTCCGGGAATCTCAATCAGCCCCAGCATTTT
CAWSGNLNQPQHF
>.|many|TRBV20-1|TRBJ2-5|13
TGCAGTGCCGCTGGTCCTGGGACAGAGACCCAGTACTTC
CSAAGPGTETQYF
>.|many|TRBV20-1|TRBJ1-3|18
TGCAGTGCTATGGGGGCCGGGGGCAGCCTCTTTTCTGGAAACACCATATATTTT
CSAMGAGGSLFSGNTIYF
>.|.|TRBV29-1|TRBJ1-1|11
TGCAGCGTGGAAGGGGGGGCTGAAGCTTTCTTT
CSVEGGAEAFF
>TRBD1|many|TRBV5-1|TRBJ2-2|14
TGCGCCAGCACGGGGACAGAAAAAACCGGGGAGCTGTTTTTT
CASTGTEKTGELFF
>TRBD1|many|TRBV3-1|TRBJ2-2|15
TGTGCCAGCAGCCAAGGGGACAGGGACACCGGGGAGCTGTTTTTT
CASSQGDRDTGELFF
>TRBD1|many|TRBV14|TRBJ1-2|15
TGTGCCAGCAGCCGGGACAGGAACCCTAACTATGGCTACACCTTC
CASSRDRNPNYGYTF
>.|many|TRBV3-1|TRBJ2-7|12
TGTGCCAGCAGCCTACAATCCTACGAGCAGTACTTC
CASSLQSYEQYF
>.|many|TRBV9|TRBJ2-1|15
TGTGCCAGCAGCGTAGGGGGCGCCTGGAACAATGAGCAGTTCTTC
CASSVGGAWNNEQFF
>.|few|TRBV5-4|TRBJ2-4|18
TGTGCCAGCAGCACCAGTGGGTTTTGCGGGACGTTCAGAAACATTCAGTACTTC
CASSTSGFCGTFRNIQYF
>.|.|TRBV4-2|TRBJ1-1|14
TGTGCCAGCAGCCAAGTAAGGACAAACTTTGAAGCTTTCTTT
CASSQVRTNFEAFF
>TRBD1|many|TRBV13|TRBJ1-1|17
TGTGCCAGCAGCTTAGGTCGGACAGGGCAAATGAACACTGAAGCTTTCTTT
CASSLGRTGQMNTEAFF
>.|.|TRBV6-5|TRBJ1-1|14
TGTGCCAGCAGTTTGGGACGGTATAACACTGAAGCTTTCTTT
CASSLGRYNTEAFF
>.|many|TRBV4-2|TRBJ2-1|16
TGTGCCAGCAGCCAAGCGGACCTCAGCTCCTACAATGAGCAGTTCTTC
CASSQADLSSYNEQFF
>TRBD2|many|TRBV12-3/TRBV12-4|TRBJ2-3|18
TGTGCCAGCAGTTCGAGGACTAGCGGGGGCCCACGCACAGATACGCAGTATTTT
CASSSRTSGGPRTDTQYF
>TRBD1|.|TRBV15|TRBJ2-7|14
TGTGCCACCAGCCCGGGACAGATCTCCTACGAGCAGTACTTC
CATSPGQISYEQYF
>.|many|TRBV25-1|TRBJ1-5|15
TGTGCCAGCAGTCCCTCGGGGAGGGCTGATCAGCCCCAGCATTTT
CASSPSGRADQPQHF
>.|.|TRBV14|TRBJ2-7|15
TGTGCCAGCAGCCAAGAGTTGGGCCGGGCATACGAGCAGTACTTC
CASSQELGRAYEQYF
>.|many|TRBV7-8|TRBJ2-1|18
TGTGCCAGCAGCCGCACCCCCATCAGGACGGGAGAAGGATTTGAGCAGTTCTTC
CASSRTPIRTGEGFEQFF
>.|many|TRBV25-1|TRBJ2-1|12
TGTGCCAGCACGGGGCGGCACAATGAGCAGTTCTTC
CASTGRHNEQFF
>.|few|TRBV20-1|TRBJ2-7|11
TGCAGTGCCCCTGGCAGGGCCGAGCAGTACTTC
CSAPGRAEQYF
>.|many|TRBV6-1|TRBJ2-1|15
TGTGCCAGCAGTGAAGCTTGGACAGCCGAAACGAAGCAGTTCTTC
CASSEAWTAETKQFF
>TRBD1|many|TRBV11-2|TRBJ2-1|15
TGTGCCAGCAGCCCGGACAGGGGTTACTACAATGAGCAGTTCTTC
CASSPDRGYYNEQFF
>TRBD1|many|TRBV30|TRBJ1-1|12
TGTGCCCGTACACAGGGGGACACTGAAGCTTTCTTT
CARTQGDTEAFF
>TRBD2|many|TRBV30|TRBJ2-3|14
TGTGCCTGCCCAGCGGGGGGGCCTTCAGATACGCAGTATTTT
CACPAGGPSDTQYF
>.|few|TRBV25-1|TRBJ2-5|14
TGTGCCAGCAGTGAATTGCCTCCCCAAGAGACCCAGTACTTC
CASSELPPQETQYF
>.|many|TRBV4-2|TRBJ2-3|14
TGTGCCAGCAGTCCCGGGACTCCCACAGATACGCAGTATTTT
CASSPGTPTDTQYF
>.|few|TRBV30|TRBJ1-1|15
TGTGCCTGGAGTGTGTTTGGTGGGGCGTTAACTGAAGCTTTCTTT
CAWSVFGGALTEAFF
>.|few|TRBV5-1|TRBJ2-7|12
TGCGCCAGCAGCTTGCAGGGGAGCGAGCAGTACTTC
CASSLQGSEQYF
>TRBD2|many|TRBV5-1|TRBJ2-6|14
TGCGCCAGCAGCTTGGGGGGACTAGGGAGCGTCCTGACTTTC
CASSLGGLGSVLTF
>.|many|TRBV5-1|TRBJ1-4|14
TGCGCCAGCAGCCCCGGACATCCGAATGAAAAACTGTTTTTT
CASSPGHPNEKLFF
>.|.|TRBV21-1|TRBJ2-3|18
TGTGCCAGCAGCAAACTAGCGGGGCCTTCCTCTAGCACAGATACGCAGTATTTT
CASSKLAGPSSSTDTQYF
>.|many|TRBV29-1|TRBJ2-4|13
TGCAGCGGAAGAGAGGGGGGACAAAACATTCAGTACTTC
CSGREGGQNIQYF
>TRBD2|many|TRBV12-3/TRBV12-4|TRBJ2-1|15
TGTGCCAGCAGCCATAGCGGGGGGGCCTTAAGCGAGCAGTTCTTC
CASSHSGGALSEQFF
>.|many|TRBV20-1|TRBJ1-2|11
TGCAGTACTCCCAAAGGGGTCGGCTACACCTTC
CSTPKGVGYTF
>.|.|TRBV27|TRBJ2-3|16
TGTGCCAGCAGTTCGACAGATCAATTCAGCACAGATACGCAGTATTTT
CASSSTDQFSTDTQYF
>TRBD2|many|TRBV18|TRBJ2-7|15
TGTGCCAGCTCACCCCGGGTCGGGGGGTACTACGAGCAGTACTTC
CASSPRVGGYYEQYF
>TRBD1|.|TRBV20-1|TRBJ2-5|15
TGCAGTGCTAGAGAGGCCGGGACAGGGAAAGAGACCCAGTACTTC
CSAREAGTGKETQYF
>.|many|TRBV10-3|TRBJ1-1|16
TGTGCCATCAGTGAAGGGCAGGTGTGGATGAACACTGAAGCTTTCTTT
CAISEGQVWMNTEAFF